Presented here are 18 T cell receptor beta chains from one specimen sequenced in a study of spatial heterogeneity in lung cancer. MiXCR was run by TCRdb on the 5' RACE reads, yielding one entry per CDR3 protein. The table records roughly 18,000 distinct CDR3 sequences, around a tenth of them present only once. Time point here: sample taken at primary tumor resection. Study-level results: For expanded intratumoral alpha and beta TCRs, counts tracked tumor mutation counts.

These receptors have no identified antigens. Sequenced here: lung tumor tissue, sampled at surgery. The receptors here all came from a female donor with early-stage non-small cell lung cancer.

At least ten counts were recorded for this clonotype. The library was built for alpha chains, so this beta chain is an off-target read and its size means little. This chain uses TRBV6-1 with TRBJ1-3; D gene unclear. CDR1 is MNHNS and CDR2 is SASEGT in the germline V gene. The CDR3 runs to 14 residues. Trimming left V 0 bases short and J 0 bases short, with 3 bases between. CDR3 loop: CASSEAGSGNTIYF. The CDR3 bases are TGTGCCAGCAGTGAAGCGGGCTCTGGAAACACCATATATTTT.

This clonotype was counted at least ten times. This beta chain represents an off-target read in a library built for alpha chains; its size is of limited meaning. The chain carries TRBV4-2 and TRBJ2-1; 9 nucleotides line up with TRBD2. Germline V gene sequence: CDR1 LGHNA, CDR2 YNFKEQ. This CDR3 spans 16 amino acids. V shed 1 base and J 3 bases; nucleotides not matched to a gene: 4. The CDR3 region is CASSQVLAGYYNEQFF. The DNA for the CDR3 is TGTGCCAGCAGCCAAGTCCTAGCGGGGTACTACAATGAGCAGTTCTTC.

This clonotype appeared many times. This beta chain is off target for a library built for alpha chains, so its abundance means little. The V and J genes are TRBV28 and TRBJ2-5; D might be TRBD1 (5 bases). V lost 6 bases and J lost 2, with 28 bases in between. This CDR3 is built from 19 residues. Looked up from germline, CDR1 is MDHEN and CDR2 is SYDVKM. Here the CDR3 reads CASSRRNSWGLDLQETQYF. The DNA of the CDR3 is TGTGCCAGCAGCCGAAGAAACAGTTGGGGCCTAGACCTACAAGAGACCCAGTACTTC.

This clonotype occurred a few times. The library was designed around alpha chains, so this beta chain is a stray read whose abundance carries little weight. The genes are TRBV12-3 or TRBV12-4 and TRBJ2-2; possibly TRBD2 for D (5 bases). The length of the CDR3 is 15 residues. The V end was cut by 5 bases, the J end by 6 bases, with 16 bases between. For the CDR3, the DNA is TGTGCCAGCAGTCCGACCCCCACAGCGGCCGGGGAGCTGTTTTTT. This translates into CASSPTPTAAGELFF.

As regards this clonotype: Within a library made for alpha chains, this beta chain is off target, and its count is uninformative. The V gene is TRBV6-2 or TRBV6-3, the J gene TRBJ1-5, with D perhaps matching TRBD1 (6 bases). V lost 4 bases to trimming and J lost 7 bases, with 14 bases between them. There are 14 residues in the CDR3. Germline-derived CDR1 and CDR2 are MNHEY and SVGEGT. This CDR3 reads CASSLGQGKQPQHF. In nucleotides, the CDR3 is TGTGCCAGCAGTTTGGGGCAGGGGAAGCAGCCCCAGCATTTT.

This clonotype was picked up many times. This beta chain represents an off-target read in a library built for alpha chains; its size is of limited meaning. The genes are TRBV20-1 and TRBJ2-7; no clear D. The CDR3 length is 12 residues. With 6 bases removed from V and 5 bases from J, the gap between germline ends came to 14 bases. Per germline, CDR1 DFQATT and CDR2 SNEGSKA (reference sequence). The CDR3 nucleotides are TGCAGTGCAACGGAAGGGTGGGACGAGCAGTACTTC. This sequence encodes CSATEGWDEQYF.

This clonotype was recorded only once. This beta chain is an off-target read within a library intended for alpha chains, so its frequency means little. This chain connects TRBV23-1 to TRBJ2-3; perhaps TRBD1 as D (6 bases). Being an ORF, TRBV23-1 has a function that is uncertain. Trimming took 10 bases from V and 3 from J, leaving 26 bases between them. The CDR3 spans 17 residues. The CDR3 region has the DNA TGCGCCACAGCAGCTCGGCCGGGACACCTTGGGACAGATACGCAGTATTTT. This translates into CATAARPGHLGTDTQYF.

A note on this clonotype: The library was prepared for alpha chains; this beta chain is a stray read, so its frequency means little. The rearrangement joins TRBV29-1 to TRBJ1-4; D is undetermined. Deletions cut 5 bases from V and 4 bases from J, with 14 bases between. From germline, CDR1 is SQVTM and CDR2 ANQGSEA. This CDR3 has 14 residues. The CDR3 sequence is CSVSVTVNNEKLFF. The CDR3, as DNA: TGCAGCGTTTCCGTCACTGTCAATAATGAAAAACTGTTTTTT.

This clonotype was detected many times. This beta chain was picked up by a library intended for alpha chains and is off target, so its count carries little meaning. J is TRBJ2-1 and V is TRBV4-2; the D gene is possibly TRBD2 (6 bases). The CDR3 contains 16 residues. The ends were cut back, 0 bases at V and 6 bases at J, with 15 bases in the middle. In germline, CDR1 is LGHNA, CDR2 YNFKEQ. The CDR3: CASSQDLLAPLNEQFF. The CDR3, as DNA: TGTGCCAGCAGCCAAGATTTACTAGCCCCCCTCAATGAGCAGTTCTTC.

This clonotype appeared many times. Since it is a stray read in a library aimed at alpha chains, this beta chain has a size that is not meaningful. The chain links TRBV2 to TRBJ2-7; maybe TRBD2 (5 bases). Germline V lookup: CDR1 SNHLY, CDR2 FYNNEI. Trimming removed 5 bases at V and 0 bases at J, with 14 bases between. There are 15 residues in the CDR3. The CDR3: CASSYERASSYEQYF. The CDR3 DNA follows: TGTGCCAGCAGTTACGAGAGGGCAAGCTCCTACGAGCAGTACTTC.

This clonotype has ten or more counts. Little can be read into the size of this beta chain, an off-target read in a library designed for alpha chains. The rearrangement uses TRBV15 and TRBJ2-2; D is unresolved. The germline V and J ends were trimmed by 0 bases and 5 bases, with 4 bases remaining between them. CDR1 and CDR2 (germline): LNHNV, YYDKDF (reference sequence). This CDR3 has 13 residues. CDR3 protein: CATSRDPTGELFF. As DNA, the CDR3 is TGTGCCACCAGCAGAGATCCAACCGGGGAGCTGTTTTTT. Based on the CDR3 plus reference TRBV15 and TRBJ2-2, the full variable domain is DAMVIQNPRYQVTQFGKPVTLSCSQTLNHNVMYWYQQKSSQAPKLLFHYYDKDFNNEADTPDNFQSRRPNTSFCFLDIRSPGLGDTAMYLCATSRDPTGELFFGEGSRLTVL.

This clonotype showed up many times. For a library built for alpha chains, this beta chain is a stray read; little rests on its size. The CDR3 region is CASSLYGGMGTDTQYF. The CDR3 coding sequence is TGTGCCAGCAGCTTATACGGGGGAATGGGCACAGATACGCAGTATTTT. The V call is TRBV7-2, the J call TRBJ2-3; the D gene is possibly TRBD2 (6 bases). Trimming removed 2 bases from V and 1 base from J, with 13 bases in between. The CDR3 covers 16 residues. The V gene's germline CDR1 is SGHTA and CDR2 FQGNSA. Looking up the rest from reference TRBV7-2 and TRBJ2-3 gives the full variable domain: GAGVSQSPSNKVTEKGKDVELRCDPISGHTALYWYRQSLGQGLEFLIYFQGNSAPDKSGLPSDRFSAERTGGSVSTLTIQRTQQEDSAVYLCASSLYGGMGTDTQYFGPGTRLTVL.

As for this clonotype: In a library made to pick up alpha chains, this beta chain is a stray read with a size that means little. This sequence joins TRBV7-2 and TRBJ1-6; 7 bases line up with TRBD1. V lost 5 bases and J lost 7; bases outside the gene matches: 8. The length of the CDR3 is 15 residues. The germline V gene encodes CDR1 SGHTA and CDR2 FQGNSA. The CDR3 reads CASSRTDRENSPLHF. In DNA form, the CDR3 reads TGTGCCAGCAGCCGAACAGACAGGGAAAATTCACCCCTCCACTTT. Full variable domain (rest looked up from reference TRBV7-2 and TRBJ1-6): GAGVSQSPSNKVTEKGKDVELRCDPISGHTALYWYRQSLGQGLEFLIYFQGNSAPDKSGLPSDRFSAERTGGSVSTLTIQRTQQEDSAVYLCASSRTDRENSPLHFGNGTRLTVT.

This clonotype was observed many times. This beta chain was picked up by a library intended for alpha chains and is off target, so its count carries little meaning. The V gene is TRBV5-4, the J gene TRBJ2-7; 9 bases align to TRBD1. This CDR3 is built from 14 residues. V trimming: 3 bases; J trimming: 6 bases; junction bases outside the gene matches: 7. Germline V gives CDR1 SGHNT, CDR2 YYREEE (reference sequence). The CDR3, as DNA: TGTGCCAGCAGCTCCCAGGACAGGGGTGGCGAGCAGTACTTC. Protein product: CASSSQDRGGEQYF.

There are many counts of this clonotype. For a library built for alpha chains, this beta chain is a stray read; little rests on its size. The chain recombines TRBV28 with TRBJ1-2, with D perhaps TRBD1 (6 bases). The CDR3 extends over 14 amino acids. From germline, CDR1 is MDHEN and CDR2 SYDVKM. V was pared by 7 bases and J by 4 bases, with 16 bases between. The CDR3 region is CASNPEGDGYGYTF. DNA for the CDR3: TGTGCCAGCAATCCGGAGGGGGACGGCTATGGCTACACCTTC.

Turning to this clonotype: This beta chain was picked up by a library intended for alpha chains and is off target, so its count carries little meaning. The chain is built from TRBV27 and TRBJ2-2; TRBD1 might be the D (5 bases). Germline V CDR1 and CDR2: MNHEY, SMNVEV (reference sequence). The CDR3 runs 15 residues. Trimming took off 3 bases at V and 4 bases at J, with 12 bases between the two ends. CDR3 sequence (DNA): TGTGCCAGCAGTTTCTCAGGGATGGGCACCGGGGAGCTGTTTTTT. Translating it yields CASSFSGMGTGELFF.

This clonotype is a singleton in its sample. This beta chain slipped into a library made for alpha chains as a stray read, so its size is not meaningful. The rearrangement links TRBV7-2 to TRBJ2-5; D might be TRBD1 (6 bases). Trimming shortened V by 5 bases and J by 1 base, and 14 bases separated the two germline ends. The CDR3 totals 15 residues. Germline-derived CDR1 and CDR2 are SGHTA and FQGNSA. The CDR3 bases are TGTGCCAGCAGCCGCAGCAGGGGACCCCAAGAGACCCAGTACTTC. Its protein product is CASSRSRGPQETQYF.

In regard to this clonotype: Because the library targeted alpha chains, this beta chain is an off-target read whose size means little. The chain recombines TRBV11-2 with TRBJ2-5; 7 bases match TRBD1. Trimming at V came to 8 bases and at J to 4 bases, leaving 7 bases not matched to a gene. The CDR3 is 13 residues long. Germline CDR1 and CDR2: SGHAT and FQNNGV. This CDR3 is CASADRDGETQYF. The CDR3 DNA reads as TGTGCCAGCGCAGACAGGGATGGAGAGACCCAGTACTTC.